This entry lists 18 T cell receptor beta chains sequenced from one sample in a study of Ad26.COV2.S vaccination and SARS-CoV-2 variants. Treatment in this sample: over 15 received Ad26.COV2.S at low or high dose, single or two shots; roughly 5 received placebo; per-sample allocation not given. The samples were gathered on day 63 after the first injection of vaccine or placebo. Assay used: immunoSEQ multiplex PCR; TCRdb lists only in-frame clones, some missing. The sample lists about 680,000 clones, about 89% occurring once. The material was peripheral blood, obtained in a trial of Ad26.COV2.S vaccine versus placebo. The receptors come from a person aged 18-65 years who received the Ad26.COV2.S COVID-19 vaccine or a placebo.

The chain is built from TRBV10-1 and TRBJ1-1; D perhaps matches TRBD1 (5 bases). The germline CDR1 and CDR2 sequences are WNHNN and SYGVQD (reference sequence). Trimming left V 10 bases short and J 0 bases short, with 12 bases between. The CDR3 is 13 amino acids. CDR3 protein: CATRQSMNTEAFF. The CDR3 DNA follows: TGCGCCACCCGACAGTCTATGAACACTGAAGCTTTCTTT.

This clone showed up just once. CDR3 in DNA: TGTGCCTGGAGTATAACAGGGTCATACACTGAAGCTTTCTTT. Translation gives CAWSITGSYTEAFF. The rearrangement uses TRBV30 and TRBJ1-1, with a weak D call TRBD1 (6 bases). The CDR3 loop spans 14 amino acids. Germline V gene data show CDR1 as GTSNPN and CDR2 as SVGIG (reference sequence). V gave up 2 bases and J gave up 3 bases, with 13 bases separating them.

The CDR3 bases are TGTGCCAGCAGCGTCAGCGGGAGGGCCCTCTCCTACAATGAGCAGTTCTTC. It encodes CASSVSGRALSYNEQFF. The chain joins TRBV9 to TRBJ2-1; 10 bases are shared with TRBD2. The length of the CDR3 is 17 residues. CDR1 SGDLS and CDR2 YYNGEE come from the germline V gene. V shed 2 bases, J shed 0 bases, and the junction held 5 bases outside the gene matches.

The genes are TRBV7-9 and TRBJ2-2; tentatively, D is TRBD1 (8 bases). The CDR3 loop spans 16 amino acids. Per germline, CDR1 SEHNR and CDR2 FQNEAQ (reference sequence). Between the trimmed V and J ends, which lost 4 bases and 6 bases, there was a span of 18 bases. The CDR3 loop reads CASSSPRTGRAGELFF. In nucleotides, the CDR3 is TGTGCCAGCAGCTCACCACGGACAGGGAGGGCCGGGGAGCTGTTTTTT.

The chain couples TRBV24-1 to TRBJ2-1; a possible D gene is TRBD1 (5 bases). The V end was cut by 0 bases, the J end by 7 bases, with 12 bases between. CDR1 and CDR2 from the germline V gene are KGHDR and SFDVKD. CDR3 length: 15 amino acids. For the CDR3, the DNA is TGTGCCACCAGTGATTTGAGGGGTACAGAAAATGAGCAGTTCTTC. Translating gives CATSDLRGTENEQFF.

The count of this clone is one. The chain is built from TRBV27 and TRBJ2-7; D is perhaps TRBD1 (5 bases). CDR1 and CDR2 from the germline V gene are MNHEY and SMNVEV (reference sequence). The CDR3 contains 13 residues. The germline V and J ends were trimmed by 9 bases and 2 bases, with 14 bases remaining between them. This CDR3 is CASRASGTYEQYF. The CDR3 DNA reads TGTGCCAGTCGGGCGTCAGGGACCTACGAGCAGTACTTC.

The chain is built from TRBV3-1 (or the pseudogene TRBV3-2) and TRBJ1-4; D not resolved. The length of the CDR3 is 20 residues. Germline CDR1 and CDR2: LGHDT and YNNKEL (reference sequence). V shed 0 bases and J shed 3 bases, with 23 bases lying between them. CDR3 nucleotide sequence: TGTGCCAGCAGCCAAGACACTTGGTCTGGAGTATACGGGGCTAATGAAAAACTGTTTTTT. Residues: CASSQDTWSGVYGANEKLFF.

The chain uses TRBV3-1 (or the pseudogene TRBV3-2) and TRBJ2-7, with TRBD1 matching 7 bases. J lost 9 bases, V lost 4 bases, and 12 bases had no gene match. From germline, CDR1 is LGHDT and CDR2 YNNKEL (reference sequence). The length of the CDR3 is 14 residues. CDR3 sequence reads: CASSLSRTGLAQYF. CDR3 DNA: TGTGCCAGCAGCCTATCTAGGACAGGCCTCGCGCAGTACTTC.

The chain is built from TRBV15 and TRBJ1-4, with TRBD1 identical over 9 bases. V gave up 3 bases and J gave up 7 bases; unmatched junction bases: 15. This CDR3 region has 18 residues. In germline, CDR1 is LNHNV, CDR2 YYDKDF (reference sequence). Here the CDR3 DNA reads TGTGCCACCAGCAGCATCCGACCCGGGACAGGGATTTTTGAAAAACTGTTTTTT. Translating gives CATSSIRPGTGIFEKLFF.

CDR3 amino acids: CASSLRVGLTDTQYF. CDR3 sequence (DNA): TGTGCCAGCAGCTTGCGGGTCGGTCTCACAGATACGCAGTATTTT. V and J are TRBV5-6 and TRBJ2-3; no definite D call. CDR3 size: 15 residues. CDR1 SGHDT and CDR2 YYEEEE come from the germline V gene. V lost 1 base, J lost 2 bases, and 11 bases lay in between.

This chain joins TRBV5-4 and TRBJ2-5; possible D gene TRBD2, 5 bases. Per the germline V gene, CDR1 is SGHNT and CDR2 is YYREEE (reference sequence). V was trimmed by 3 bases and J by 5 bases, leaving 11 bases between them. The CDR3 runs to 13 residues. The CDR3 DNA follows: TGTGCCAGCAGCTCTGGACTGGAGGAGACCCAGTACTTC. It translates to CASSSGLEETQYF.

There are a few counts of this clone. The rearrangement uses TRBV6-5 and TRBJ1-1, with D maybe TRBD1 (6 bases). Germline values: CDR1 MNHEY, CDR2 SVGAGI. V was trimmed by 4 bases and J by 3 bases, leaving 15 bases between them. The CDR3 contains 15 residues. This CDR3 reads CASSSTGSRDTEAFF. In DNA, the CDR3 is TGTGCCAGCAGTTCGACAGGTTCGCGAGACACTGAAGCTTTCTTT.

This chain uses TRBV4-1 with TRBJ1-5; tentatively, D is TRBD1 (6 bases). V was trimmed by 4 bases and J by 1 base, leaving 14 bases between them. Germline CDR1 MGHRA, CDR2 YSYEKL. The CDR3 runs 16 residues. CDR3 bases: TGCGCCAGCAGCCGAATATCAGGGGAGAGCAATCAGCCCCAGCATTTT. It codes for CASSRISGESNQPQHF.

The chain recombines TRBV29-1 with TRBJ1-1; D is unresolved. Germline V gene data show CDR1 as SQVTM and CDR2 as ANQGSEA. Between the trimmed V and J ends, which lost 7 bases and 1 base, there was a span of 4 bases. The CDR3 runs to 10 residues. This chain's CDR3 is CSGKNTEAFF. DNA of the CDR3: TGCAGCGGGAAGAACACTGAAGCTTTCTTT.

In this sample, this clone turned up once. The rearrangement joins TRBV29-1 to TRBJ2-1, with a tentative D call TRBD2 (5 bases). The CDR3 covers 12 residues. CDR1 is SQVTM and CDR2 is ANQGSEA in the germline V gene. V was trimmed by 6 bases and J by 7 bases, leaving 13 bases between them. Here the CDR3 reads CSVRTPWNEQFF. In DNA, the CDR3 is TGCAGCGTCCGGACTCCTTGGAATGAGCAGTTCTTC.

The genes are TRBV30 and TRBJ2-3; D may be TRBD1 (6 bases). V lost 4 bases and J 7 bases, leaving 12 bases between the germline ends. The CDR3 is made up of 12 amino acids. Germline V gene lookup returns CDR1 GTSNPN and CDR2 SVGIG (reference sequence). The CDR3 region has the DNA TGTGCCTGGACGCCGGGACAAAATACGCAGTATTTT. Its translation is CAWTPGQNTQYF. The whole variable domain, filled in from reference TRBV30 and TRBJ2-3, reads SQTIHQWPATLVQPVGSPLSLECTVEGTSNPNLYWYRQAAGRGLQLLFYSVGIGQISSEVPQNLSASRPQDRQFILSSKKLLLSDSGFYLCAWTPGQNTQYFGPGTRLTVL.

The V gene is TRBV25-1, the J gene TRBJ2-1; D not certain. Germline-derived CDR1 and CDR2 are MGHDK and SYGVNS. V gave up 4 bases and J gave up 0 bases, with 10 bases separating them. The CDR3 is made up of 15 amino acids. CDR3 coding DNA: TGTGCCAGCAGTGCTCAGAGTAGCTCCTACAATGAGCAGTTCTTC. Protein product: CASSAQSSSYNEQFF.

V gene TRBV25-1 combines with J gene TRBJ1-4; D is perhaps TRBD1 (5 bases). With 1 base removed from V and 7 bases from J, the gap between germline ends came to 13 bases. Germline-derived CDR1 and CDR2 are MGHDK and SYGVNS. The CDR3 is 15 amino acids. The CDR3: CASSEFGGGGEKLFF. The CDR3 DNA is TGTGCCAGCAGTGAATTCGGGGGAGGAGGTGAAAAACTGTTTTTT.